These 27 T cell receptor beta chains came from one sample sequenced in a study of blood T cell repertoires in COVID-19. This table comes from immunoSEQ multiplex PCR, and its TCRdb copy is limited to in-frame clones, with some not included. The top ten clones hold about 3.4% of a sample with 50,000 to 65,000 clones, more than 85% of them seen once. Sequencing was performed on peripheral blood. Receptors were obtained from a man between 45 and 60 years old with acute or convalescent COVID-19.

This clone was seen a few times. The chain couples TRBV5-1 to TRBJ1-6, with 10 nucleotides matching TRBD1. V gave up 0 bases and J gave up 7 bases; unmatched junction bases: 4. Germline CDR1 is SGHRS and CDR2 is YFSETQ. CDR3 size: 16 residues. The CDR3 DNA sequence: TGCGCCAGCAGCTTGGGTACGGACAGGGGGAATTCACCCCTCCACTTT. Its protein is CASSLGTDRGNSPLHF.

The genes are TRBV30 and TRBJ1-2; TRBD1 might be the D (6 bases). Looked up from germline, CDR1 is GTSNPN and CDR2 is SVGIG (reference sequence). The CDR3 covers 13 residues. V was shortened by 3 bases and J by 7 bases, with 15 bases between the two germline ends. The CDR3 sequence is CAWRLGGEGGYTF. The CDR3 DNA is TGTGCCTGGAGATTAGGGGGGGAGGGTGGCTACACCTTC.

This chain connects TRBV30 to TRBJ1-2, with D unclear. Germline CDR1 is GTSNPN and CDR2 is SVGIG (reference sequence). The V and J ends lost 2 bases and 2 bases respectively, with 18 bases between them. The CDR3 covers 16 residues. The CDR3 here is CAWSLSVTRPNYGYTF. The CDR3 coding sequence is TGTGCCTGGAGTTTGAGTGTTACGAGGCCAAACTATGGCTACACCTTC.

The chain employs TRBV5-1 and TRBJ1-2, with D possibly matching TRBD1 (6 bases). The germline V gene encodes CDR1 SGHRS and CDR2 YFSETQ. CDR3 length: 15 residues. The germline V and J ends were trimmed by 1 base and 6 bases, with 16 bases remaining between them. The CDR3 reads CASSLYEQGRHGYTF. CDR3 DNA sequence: TGCGCCAGCAGCTTGTACGAACAGGGTCGTCATGGCTACACCTTC.

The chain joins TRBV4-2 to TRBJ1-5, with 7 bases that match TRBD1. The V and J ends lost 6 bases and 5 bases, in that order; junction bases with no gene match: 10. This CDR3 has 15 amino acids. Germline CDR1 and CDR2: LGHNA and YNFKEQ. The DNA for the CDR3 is TGTGCCAGCAGACCCGAGACAGGGTCGTATCAGCCCCAGCATTTT. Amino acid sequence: CASRPETGSYQPQHF.

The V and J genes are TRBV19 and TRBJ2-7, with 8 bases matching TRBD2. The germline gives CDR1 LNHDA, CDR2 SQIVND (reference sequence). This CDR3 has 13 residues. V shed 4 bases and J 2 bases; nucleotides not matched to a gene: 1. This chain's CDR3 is CASSTGGPYEQYF. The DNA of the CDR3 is TGTGCCAGTAGTACGGGGGGGCCCTACGAGCAGTACTTC.

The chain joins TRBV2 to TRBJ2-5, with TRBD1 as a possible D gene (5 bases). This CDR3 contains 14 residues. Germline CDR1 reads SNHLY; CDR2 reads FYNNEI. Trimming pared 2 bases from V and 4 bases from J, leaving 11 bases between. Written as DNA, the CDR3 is TGTGCCAGCAGTGAACAGGGTCCCAGAGAGACCCAGTACTTC. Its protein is CASSEQGPRETQYF.

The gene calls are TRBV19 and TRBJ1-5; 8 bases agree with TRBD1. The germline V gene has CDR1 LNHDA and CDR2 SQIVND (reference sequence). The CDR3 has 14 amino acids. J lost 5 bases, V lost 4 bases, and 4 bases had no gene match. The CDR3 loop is CASSKTGVDQPQHF. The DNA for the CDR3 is TGTGCCAGTAGTAAGACAGGGGTAGATCAGCCCCAGCATTTT.

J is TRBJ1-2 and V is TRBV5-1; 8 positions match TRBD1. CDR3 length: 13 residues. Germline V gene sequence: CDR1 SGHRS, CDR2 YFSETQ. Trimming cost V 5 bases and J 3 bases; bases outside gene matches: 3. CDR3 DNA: TGCGCCAGCAGTCAACAGGGGGACTATGGCTACACCTTC. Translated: CASSQQGDYGYTF.

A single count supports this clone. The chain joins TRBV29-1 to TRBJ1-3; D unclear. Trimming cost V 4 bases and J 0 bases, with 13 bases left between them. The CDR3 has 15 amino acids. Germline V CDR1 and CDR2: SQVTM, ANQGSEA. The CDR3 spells CSVVVRGRSGNTIYF. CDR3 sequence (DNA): TGCAGCGTTGTCGTTAGAGGCCGCTCTGGAAACACCATATATTTT.

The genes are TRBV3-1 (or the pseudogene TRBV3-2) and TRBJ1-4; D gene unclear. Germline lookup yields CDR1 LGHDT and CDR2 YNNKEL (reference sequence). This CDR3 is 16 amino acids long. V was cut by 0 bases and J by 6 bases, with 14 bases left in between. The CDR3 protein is CASSQDRTADDEKLFF. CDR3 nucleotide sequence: TGTGCCAGCAGCCAAGATAGAACAGCCGATGATGAAAAACTGTTTTTT.

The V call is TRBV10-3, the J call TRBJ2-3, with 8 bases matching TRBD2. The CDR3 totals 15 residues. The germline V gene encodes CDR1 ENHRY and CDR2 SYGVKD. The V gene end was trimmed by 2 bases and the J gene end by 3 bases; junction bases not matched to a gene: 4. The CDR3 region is CAISESLAGTDTQYF. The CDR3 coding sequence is TGTGCCATCAGTGAGAGCCTAGCGGGTACAGATACGCAGTATTTT.

CDR3 amino acids: CASRFSDTEAFF. CDR3 sequence (DNA): TGTGCCAGCAGATTTTCCGACACTGAAGCTTTCTTT. The rearrangement links TRBV6-5 to TRBJ1-1; D remains unclear. This CDR3 region has 12 residues. Germline V gene sequence: CDR1 MNHEY, CDR2 SVGAGI. V gave up 6 bases and J gave up 3 bases, with 8 bases separating them.

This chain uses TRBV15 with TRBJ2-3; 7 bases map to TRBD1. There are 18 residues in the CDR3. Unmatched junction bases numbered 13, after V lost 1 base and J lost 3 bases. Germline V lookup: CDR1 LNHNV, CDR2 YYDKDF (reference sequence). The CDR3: CATSRGHPGTGETDTQYF. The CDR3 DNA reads TGTGCCACCAGCAGAGGACATCCGGGAACAGGGGAGACAGATACGCAGTATTTT.

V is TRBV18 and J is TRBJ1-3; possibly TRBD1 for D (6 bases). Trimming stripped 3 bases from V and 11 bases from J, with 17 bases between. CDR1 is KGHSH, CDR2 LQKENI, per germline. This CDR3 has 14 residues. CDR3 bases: TGTGCCAGCTCACCGTCCCGGGACATCTTCGCCATATATTTT. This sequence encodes CASSPSRDIFAIYF.

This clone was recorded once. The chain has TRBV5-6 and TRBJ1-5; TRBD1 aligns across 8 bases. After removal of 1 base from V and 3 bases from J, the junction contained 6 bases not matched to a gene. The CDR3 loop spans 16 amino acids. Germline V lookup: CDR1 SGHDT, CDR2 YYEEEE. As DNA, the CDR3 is TGTGCCAGCAGCTTGTCCTGGGACAGGTACAATCAGCCCCAGCATTTT. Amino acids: CASSLSWDRYNQPQHF.

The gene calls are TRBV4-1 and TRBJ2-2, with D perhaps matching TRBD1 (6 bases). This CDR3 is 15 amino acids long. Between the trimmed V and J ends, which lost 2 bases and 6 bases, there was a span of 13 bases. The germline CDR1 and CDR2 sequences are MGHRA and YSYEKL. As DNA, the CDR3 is TGCGCCAGCAGCCAAACAGGGATTTTCTCCGGGGAGCTGTTTTTT. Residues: CASSQTGIFSGELFF.

The chain's CDR3 is CASSQGIREGAFF. For the CDR3, the DNA is TGTGCCAGCAGCCAAGGAATCAGGGAGGGAGCTTTCTTT. This chain joins TRBV3-1 (or the pseudogene TRBV3-2) and TRBJ1-1; D may be TRBD1 (5 bases). The CDR3 has 13 residues. Germline loops: CDR1 LGHDT, CDR2 YNNKEL (reference sequence). V dropped 1 base and J dropped 10 bases, with 13 bases sitting between them.

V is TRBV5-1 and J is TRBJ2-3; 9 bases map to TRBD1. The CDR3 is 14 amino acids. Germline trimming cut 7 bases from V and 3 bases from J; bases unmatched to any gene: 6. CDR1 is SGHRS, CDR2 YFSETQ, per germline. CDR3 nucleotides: TGCGCCAGCGGAAAGGACAGGGGTACAGATACGCAGTATTTT. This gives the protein CASGKDRGTDTQYF.

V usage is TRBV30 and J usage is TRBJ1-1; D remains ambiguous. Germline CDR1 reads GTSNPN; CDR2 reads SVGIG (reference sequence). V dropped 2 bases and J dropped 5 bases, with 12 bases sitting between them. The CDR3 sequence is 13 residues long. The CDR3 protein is CAWSLQSWTEAFF. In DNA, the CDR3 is TGTGCCTGGAGTCTTCAGTCGTGGACTGAAGCTTTCTTT. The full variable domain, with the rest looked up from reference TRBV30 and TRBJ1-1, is SQTIHQWPATLVQPVGSPLSLECTVEGTSNPNLYWYRQAAGRGLQLLFYSVGIGQISSEVPQNLSASRPQDRQFILSSKKLLLSDSGFYLCAWSLQSWTEAFFGQGTRLTVV.

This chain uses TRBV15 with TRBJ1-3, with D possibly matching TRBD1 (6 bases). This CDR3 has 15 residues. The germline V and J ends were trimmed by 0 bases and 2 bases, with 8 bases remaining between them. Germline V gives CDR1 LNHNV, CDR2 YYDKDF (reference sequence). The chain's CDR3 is CATSRDRGAGNTIYF. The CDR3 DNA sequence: TGTGCCACCAGCAGAGACAGGGGAGCTGGAAACACCATATATTTT.

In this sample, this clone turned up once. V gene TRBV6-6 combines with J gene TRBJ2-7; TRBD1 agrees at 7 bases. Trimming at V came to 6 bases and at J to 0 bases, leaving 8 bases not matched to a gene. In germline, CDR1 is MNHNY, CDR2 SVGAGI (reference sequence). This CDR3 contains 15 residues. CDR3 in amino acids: CASRPPGQHSYEQYF. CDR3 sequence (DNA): TGTGCCAGCAGGCCTCCGGGACAGCACTCCTACGAGCAGTACTTC.

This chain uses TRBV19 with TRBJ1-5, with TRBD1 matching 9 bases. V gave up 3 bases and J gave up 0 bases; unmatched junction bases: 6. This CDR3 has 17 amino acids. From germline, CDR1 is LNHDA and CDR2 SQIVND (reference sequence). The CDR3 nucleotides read TGTGCCAGTAGTATGGGGGACAGGGTAAATAGCAATCAGCCCCAGCATTTT. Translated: CASSMGDRVNSNQPQHF.

CDR3 sequence reads: CASSLVHHNSPLHF. CDR3 sequence (DNA): TGTGCCAGCAGCTTAGTACACCATAATTCACCCCTCCACTTT. The chain joins TRBV7-9 to TRBJ1-6; D remains ambiguous. This CDR3 comprises 14 residues. Trimming pared 1 base from V and 5 bases from J, leaving 6 bases between. Germline assignment: CDR1 SEHNR and CDR2 FQNEAQ (reference sequence).

CDR3 in amino acids: CAISALLGEQFF. In DNA, the CDR3 is TGTGCCATCAGTGCTTTACTCGGTGAGCAGTTCTTC. The genes are TRBV10-3 and TRBJ2-1; no clear D. Germline-derived CDR1 and CDR2 are ENHRY and SYGVKD. V was trimmed by 4 bases and J by 9 bases, leaving 10 bases between them. There are 12 residues in the CDR3.

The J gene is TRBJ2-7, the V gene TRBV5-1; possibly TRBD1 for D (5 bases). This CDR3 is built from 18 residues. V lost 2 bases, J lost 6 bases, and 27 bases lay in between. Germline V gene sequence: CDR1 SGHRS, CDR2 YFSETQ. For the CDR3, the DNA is TGCGCCAGCAGCTTAGGGGCGCCCGGCCGCCCCCGTCACACCGAGCAGTACTTC. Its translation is CASSLGAPGRPRHTEQYF.

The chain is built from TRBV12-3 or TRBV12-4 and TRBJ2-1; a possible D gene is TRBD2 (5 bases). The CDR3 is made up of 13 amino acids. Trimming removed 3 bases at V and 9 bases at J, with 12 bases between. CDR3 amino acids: CASSFDGVGEQFF. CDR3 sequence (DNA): TGTGCCAGCAGTTTTGACGGGGTGGGTGAGCAGTTCTTC.